Listed below are T cell receptor beta chains from one sample, sequenced in a study of radiotherapy plus CTLA-4 blockade in lung cancer. Data came from immunoSEQ multiplex PCR; TCRdb stores just in-frame clones and leaves some out. This table has about 66,000 clones, about 85% appearing once. The sample was peripheral blood, taken from a patient treated with radiotherapy plus ipilimumab. Receptors originate from a human donor with non-small cell lung cancer who had a partial response to radiotherapy plus ipilimumab. Both conserved end residues are part of each CDR3. The D gene is left open where the match is weak. The size of a clone is reported for some rows only, either as once, few or many, or as a class for expanded clones.

v_call	d_call	clone_size	j_call	cdr3_aa	cdr3_nt
TRBV28	.	once	TRBJ1-3	CASSTTRGGNTIYF	TGTGCCAGCAGTACTACCCGGGGTGGAAACACCATATATTTT
TRBV7-8	.	.	TRBJ1-1	CASSSLAGAGTEAFF	TGTGCCAGCAGCTCACTGGCGGGGGCTGGGACTGAAGCTTTCTTT
TRBV27	TRBD2	.	TRBJ2-3	CASSLELATSTDTQYF	TGTGCCAGCAGTTTAGAACTAGCGACTAGCACAGATACGCAGTATTTT
TRBV29-1	TRBD2	.	TRBJ2-3	CSVDPLAGNYNTQYF	TGCAGCGTTGACCCCCTAGCGGGGAACTATAATACGCAGTATTTT
TRBV7-3	.	.	TRBJ2-1	CASSLQRLEGDEQFF	TGTGCCAGCAGCTTACAGAGACTCGAAGGGGATGAGCAGTTCTTC
TRBV7-6	.	.	TRBJ1-3	CASSLVGGRVGNTIYF	TGTGCCAGCAGCTTAGTAGGGGGACGTGTCGGAAACACCATATATTTT
TRBV30	.	.	TRBJ2-5	CAWSVRMGRETQYF	TGTGCCTGGAGTGTACGGATGGGCCGGGAGACCCAGTACTTC
TRBV7-9	TRBD1	.	TRBJ1-2	CASSFTTGSVGYTF	TGTGCCAGCAGCTTCACGACAGGGTCGGTCGGCTACACCTTC
TRBV10-3	.	.	TRBJ1-1	CAISEWRERNTEAFF	TGTGCCATCAGTGAGTGGAGGGAACGGAACACTGAAGCTTTCTTT
TRBV5-1	.	once	TRBJ1-2	CASSSKTGGGYGYTF	TGCGCCAGCAGCTCAAAAACCGGAGGAGGGTATGGCTACACCTTC
TRBV6-4	.	.	TRBJ1-1	CASSDSQGTEAFF	TGTGCCAGCAGTGACTCACAGGGCACTGAAGCTTTCTTT
TRBV7-9	TRBD2	.	TRBJ2-7	CASSGRLAGGVYEQYF	TGTGCCAGCAGCGGTCGACTAGCGGGAGGGGTCTACGAGCAGTACTTC
TRBV4-2	.	.	TRBJ2-7	CASSQGQGGEQYF	TGTGCCAGCAGCCAAGGGCAGGGTGGCGAGCAGTACTTC
TRBV5-4	.	.	TRBJ1-1	CASSLEGEGSNTEAFF	TGTGCCAGCAGCCTAGAGGGGGAAGGGTCGAACACTGAAGCTTTCTTT
TRBV7-3	TRBD2	.	TRBJ2-2	CASKAGGRVTGELFF	TGTGCCAGCAAAGCGGGAGGTCGGGTCACCGGGGAGCTGTTTTTT
TRBV7-2	TRBD2	.	TRBJ2-7	CASSLQRGLAAYEQYF	TGTGCCAGCAGCCTACAACGGGGACTAGCGGCCTACGAGCAGTACTTC
TRBV30	TRBD1	.	TRBJ1-3	CAWSVQGARGNTIYF	TGTGCCTGGAGTGTACAGGGGGCGAGGGGAAACACCATATATTTT
TRBV27	TRBD1	.	TRBJ2-3	CASKARGKDTQYF	TGTGCCAGCAAAGCCAGGGGGAAGGATACGCAGTATTTT
TRBV9	TRBD2	.	TRBJ2-7	CASSLAGGAVYEQYF	TGTGCCAGCAGTCTAGCGGGAGGAGCTGTCTACGAGCAGTACTTC
TRBV7-9	.	.	TRBJ2-7	CASSFSTGHYEQYF	TGTGCCAGCAGCTTCTCAACAGGACACTACGAGCAGTACTTC
TRBV2	TRBD2	.	TRBJ2-4	CASSPGTSGRAAGPQYF	TGTGCCAGCTCCCCCGGGACTAGCGGGAGGGCGGCGGGCCCACAGTACTTC
TRBV13	TRBD1	.	TRBJ1-6	CASSRVTPRGDSPLHF	TGTGCCAGCAGCCGCGTCACCCCCAGGGGGGATTCACCCCTCCACTTT
TRBV6-1	TRBD2	.	TRBJ2-1	CATSGTPREGNEQFF	TGTGCCACCTCCGGGACTCCAAGGGAGGGCAATGAGCAGTTCTTC
TRBV9	.	.	TRBJ2-5	CASSVEGGEETQYF	TGTGCCAGCAGCGTAGAAGGGGGGGAGGAGACCCAGTACTTC
TRBV7-2	.	.	TRBJ1-4	CASSLAAAGPNEKLFF	TGTGCCAGCAGCTTAGCAGCGGCCGGACCTAATGAAAAACTGTTTTTT
TRBV9	.	few	TRBJ2-1	CASSGITSSHEQFF	TGTGCCAGCAGCGGGATAACTAGCAGCCATGAGCAGTTCTTC
TRBV7-2	TRBD1	.	TRBJ2-4	CASSLGTENIQYF	TGTGCCAGCAGTCTAGGGACAGAGAACATTCAGTACTTC
TRBV19	TRBD1	.	TRBJ1-5	CASKNRGLQQPQHF	TGTGCCAGTAAAAACAGGGGCCTTCAGCAGCCCCAGCATTTT
TRBV28	.	.	TRBJ2-4	CASMREGNIQYF	TGTGCCAGCATGAGGGAAGGAAACATTCAGTACTTC
TRBV7-9	.	.	TRBJ1-1	CASSLGDSMNTEAFF	TGTGCCAGCAGCTTAGGTGACAGTATGAACACTGAAGCTTTCTTT
TRBV9	.	.	TRBJ2-1	CASSPGQGGLNEQFF	TGTGCCAGCAGCCCCGGACAGGGAGGGCTAAATGAGCAGTTCTTC
TRBV5-4	TRBD2	once	TRBJ2-5	CASSLGGRAWETQYF	TGTGCCAGCAGCTTGGGGGGGAGGGCCTGGGAGACCCAGTACTTC
TRBV11-2	TRBD2	few	TRBJ2-5	CASSPGLAEYQETQYF	TGTGCCAGCAGCCCTGGACTAGCGGAATACCAAGAGACCCAGTACTTC
TRBV30	TRBD2	once	TRBJ2-5	CAWSSGRAGGETQYF	TGTGCCTGGAGTAGCGGGAGGGCCGGGGGAGAGACCCAGTACTTC
TRBV11-2	TRBD2	.	TRBJ2-5	CASSLAGGEQYF	TGTGCCAGCAGCTTAGCGGGGGGGGAGCAGTACTTC
TRBV2	TRBD1	few	TRBJ2-1	CASERDRGYNEQFF	TGTGCCAGCGAAAGGGACAGGGGATACAATGAGCAGTTCTTC
TRBV6-1	TRBD2	once	TRBJ2-3	CASSEALAASTDTQYF	TGTGCCAGCAGTGAAGCGCTAGCGGCTAGCACAGATACGCAGTATTTT
TRBV5-1	TRBD1	.	TRBJ2-4	CASSSGQGDKNIQYF	TGCGCCAGCAGCTCGGGACAGGGGGACAAAAACATTCAGTACTTC
TRBV2	.	.	TRBJ2-7	CASSIRDEQYF	TGTGCCAGCAGTATCCGGGACGAGCAGTACTTC
TRBV21-1	.	once	TRBJ1-5	CATLQGFDQPQHF	TGTGCCACCTTACAGGGGTTCGATCAGCCCCAGCATTTT
TRBV28	TRBD1	.	TRBJ1-3	CASGGTDSSGNTIYF	TGTGCCAGCGGAGGGACAGACTCCTCTGGAAACACCATATATTTT
TRBV7-9	TRBD2	.	TRBJ2-5	CASSSGLAGGGETQYF	TGTGCCAGCAGCTCCGGACTAGCGGGAGGGGGGGAGACCCAGTACTTC
TRBV30	.	few	TRBJ2-1	CAWSLGGQYNEQFF	TGTGCCTGGAGCCTGGGGGGACAGTACAATGAGCAGTTCTTC
TRBV7-9	.	.	TRBJ2-1	CASSLGPRGSYNEQFF	TGTGCCAGCAGCTTAGGCCCCAGGGGCTCCTACAATGAGCAGTTCTTC
TRBV19	TRBD1	.	TRBJ1-5	CASSIDGTGYQPQHF	TGTGCCAGTAGTATAGACGGGACAGGGTATCAGCCCCAGCATTTT